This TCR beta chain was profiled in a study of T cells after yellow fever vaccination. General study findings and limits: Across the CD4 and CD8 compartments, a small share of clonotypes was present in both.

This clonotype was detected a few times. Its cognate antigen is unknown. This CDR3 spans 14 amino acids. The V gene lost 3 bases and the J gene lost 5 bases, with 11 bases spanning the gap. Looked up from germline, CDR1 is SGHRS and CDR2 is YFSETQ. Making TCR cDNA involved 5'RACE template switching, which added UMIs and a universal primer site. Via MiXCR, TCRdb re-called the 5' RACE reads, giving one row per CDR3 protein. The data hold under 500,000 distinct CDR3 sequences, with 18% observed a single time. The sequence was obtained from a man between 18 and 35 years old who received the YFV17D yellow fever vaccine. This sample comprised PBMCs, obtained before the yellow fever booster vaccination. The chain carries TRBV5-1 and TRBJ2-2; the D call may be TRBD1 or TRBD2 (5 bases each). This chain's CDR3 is CASSWSGLTGELFF. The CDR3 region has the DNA TGCGCCAGCAGCTGGTCGGGGCTGACCGGGGAGCTGTTTTTT. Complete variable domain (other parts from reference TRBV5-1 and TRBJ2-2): KAGVTQTPRYLIKTRGQQVTLSCSPISGHRSVSWYQQTPGQGLQFLFEYFSETQRNKGNFPGRFSGRQFSNSRSEMNVSTLELGDSALYLCASSWSGLTGELFFGEGSRLTVL.